One and the same sample provided the 32 T cell receptor beta chains below, sequenced in a study of technical replicates of blood from a handful of donors. Sequenced by immunoSEQ multiplex PCR; TCRdb stores in-frame clones only, minus some. The table lists 50,000 to 70,000 clones, roughly 90% of them singletons. The sequenced sample consisted of PBMCs. Receptors originate from a human donor in good health. Some clones in this sample may be carry-over from other donors' samples.

This clone was detected only a few times. The chain combines TRBV7-9 with TRBJ1-3; D ambiguous. The germline V and J ends were trimmed by 3 bases and 2 bases, with 11 bases remaining between them. The CDR3 totals 15 residues. From germline, CDR1 is SEHNR and CDR2 FQNEAQ (reference sequence). CDR3 loop: CASSLGDTTGNTIYF. For the CDR3, the DNA is TGTGCCAGCAGCTTGGGAGACACAACTGGAAACACCATATATTTT.

In nucleotides, the CDR3 is TGTGCCACCAGCAGATGGGGGGTCGATGAAAAACTGTTTTTT. It is translated as CATSRWGVDEKLFF. This rearrangement joins TRBV15 to TRBJ1-4; maybe TRBD1 (5 bases). The CDR3 length is 14 residues. V was clipped by 2 bases and J by 6 bases, with 10 bases between them. Germline V gives CDR1 LNHNV, CDR2 YYDKDF (reference sequence).

V usage is TRBV27 and J usage is TRBJ1-6, with 10 bases that match TRBD1. V lost 4 bases, J lost 9 bases, and 9 bases stayed unmatched. Germline V gene lookup returns CDR1 MNHEY and CDR2 SMNVEV (reference sequence). The CDR3 loop spans 16 amino acids. CDR3 sequence reads: CASSSPRQGAGSPLHF. For the CDR3, the DNA is TGTGCCAGCAGTTCACCAAGACAGGGGGCGGGTTCACCCCTCCACTTT.

This rearrangement joins TRBV2 to TRBJ2-2; TRBD1 might be the D (6 bases). There are 17 residues in the CDR3. The germline V and J ends were trimmed by 0 bases and 4 bases, with 15 bases remaining between them. Germline-derived CDR1 and CDR2 are SNHLY and FYNNEI. The CDR3 coding sequence is TGTGCCAGCAGTGAAGCGCCTGGGGGCGCGGGCACCGGGGAGCTGTTTTTT. Protein sequence: CASSEAPGGAGTGELFF.

This chain links TRBV6-1 with TRBJ2-7; 7 bases agree with TRBD2. Germline V gives CDR1 MNHNS, CDR2 SASEGT. CDR3 length: 15 residues. V shed 3 bases, J shed 0 bases, and the junction held 5 bases outside the gene matches. The DNA of the CDR3 is TGTGCCAGCAGTGAGAAAGCGGGGAGCTCCTACGAGCAGTACTTC. It codes for CASSEKAGSSYEQYF.

The V call is TRBV7-8, the J call TRBJ2-7; the match to TRBD2 covers 7 bases. From germline, CDR1 is SGHVS and CDR2 FQNEAQ. The CDR3 totals 14 residues. After removal of 6 bases from V and 2 bases from J, the junction contained 7 bases not matched to a gene. The CDR3 spells CASSLVGLTYEQYF. CDR3 DNA sequence: TGTGCCAGCAGTCTAGTGGGACTAACCTACGAGCAGTACTTC. The whole variable domain, filled in from reference TRBV7-8 and TRBJ2-7, reads GAGVSQSPRYKVAKRGQDVALRCDPISGHVSLFWYQQALGQGPEFLTYFQNEAQLDKSGLPSDRFFAERPEGSVSTLKIQRTQQEDSAVYLCASSLVGLTYEQYFGPGTRLTVT.

The V call is TRBV30, the J call TRBJ1-2; D gene unclear. CDR3 length: 13 residues. Germline loops: CDR1 GTSNPN, CDR2 SVGIG (reference sequence). Trimming took off 1 base at V and 4 bases at J, with 10 bases between the two ends. The CDR3 sequence is CAWSAGDLYGYTF. DNA for the CDR3: TGTGCCTGGAGTGCTGGAGACCTCTATGGCTACACCTTC.

CDR3 in amino acids: CATSVDGGPQHF. Here the CDR3 DNA reads TGTGCCACCAGCGTCGACGGGGGGCCCCAGCATTTT. This chain uses TRBV15 with TRBJ1-5; the D gene is possibly TRBD1 (5 bases). Trimming left V 5 bases short and J 9 bases short, with 11 bases between. This CDR3 comprises 12 residues. CDR1 LNHNV and CDR2 YYDKDF come from the germline V gene (reference sequence).

The chain combines TRBV10-3 with TRBJ2-7, with D possibly matching TRBD2 (6 bases). V lost 0 bases, J lost 1 base, and 16 bases lay in between. Germline lookup yields CDR1 ENHRY and CDR2 SYGVKD. The CDR3 runs to 17 residues. The CDR3 loop is CAISESVLAGRSYEQYF. The CDR3 DNA is TGTGCCATCAGTGAGTCAGTTTTGGCGGGGCGGTCCTACGAGCAGTACTTC.

The genes are TRBV2 and TRBJ2-7; D is undetermined. Germline V CDR1 and CDR2: SNHLY, FYNNEI. CDR3 length: 12 residues. V was clipped by 6 bases and J by 6 bases, with 12 bases between them. The CDR3 DNA reads as TGTGCCAGCAGCCCGACTTATAGCGAGCAGTACTTC. Encoded protein: CASSPTYSEQYF.

This clone appeared a single time. CDR3 DNA: TGTGCCAGCAGCGTTACATTCCGCTCCGCCGGGGAGCTGTTTTTT. This translates into CASSVTFRSAGELFF. The chain links TRBV9 to TRBJ2-2; D is unresolved. The germline V gene encodes CDR1 SGDLS and CDR2 YYNGEE. The V end was cut by 2 bases, the J end by 6 bases, with 14 bases between. The CDR3 runs to 15 residues.

The DNA of the CDR3 is TGTGCCATCAGTGAGAGCGGGGGGGGGACAGATACGCAGTATTTT. This codes for CAISESGGGTDTQYF. The J gene is TRBJ2-3, the V gene TRBV10-3, with TRBD2 matching 10 bases. With V trimmed by 2 bases and J by 3 bases, 2 bases remained unmatched. CDR1 is ENHRY and CDR2 is SYGVKD in the germline V gene. The CDR3 runs to 15 residues.

This clone was seen once. The V call is TRBV10-3, the J call TRBJ2-1; 9 nucleotides match TRBD1. Germline CDR1 and CDR2: ENHRY and SYGVKD. V lost 3 bases to trimming and J lost 10 bases; unmatched junction nucleotides: 7. The CDR3 is 14 amino acids. Written as DNA, the CDR3 is TGTGCCATCAGTGACTCCGGGACAGGGCACGAGCAGTTCTTC. This encodes CAISDSGTGHEQFF.

J is TRBJ2-3 and V is TRBV15, with D possibly being TRBD1 (6 bases). Trimming stripped 2 bases from V and 3 bases from J, with 12 bases between. Germline V gene lookup returns CDR1 LNHNV and CDR2 YYDKDF (reference sequence). This CDR3 region has 15 residues. CDR3 sequence reads: CATSRFQGSTDTQYF. The CDR3 DNA follows: TGTGCCACCAGCAGATTCCAGGGGAGTACAGATACGCAGTATTTT.

The chain couples TRBV19 to TRBJ1-6; 7 bases align to TRBD1. V lost 7 bases and J lost 7; bases outside the gene matches: 10. The germline V gene encodes CDR1 LNHDA and CDR2 SQIVND (reference sequence). This CDR3 contains 15 residues. This CDR3 reads CASKIAGTVNSPLHF. The CDR3 DNA is TGTGCCAGTAAAATCGCGGGGACAGTGAATTCACCCCTCCACTTT.

V and J are TRBV29-1 and TRBJ1-1; D is perhaps TRBD1 (5 bases). The V gene lost 4 bases and the J gene lost 12 bases, with 15 bases spanning the gap. The CDR3 totals 11 residues. Germline V CDR1 and CDR2: SQVTM, ANQGSEA. This chain's CDR3 is CSVGRRGATFF. In nucleotides, the CDR3 is TGCAGCGTTGGTCGGAGGGGCGCAACTTTCTTT. The full variable domain, in which reference TRBV29-1 and TRBJ1-1 provide the parts outside the CDR3, is SAVISQKPSRDICQRGTSLTIQCQVDSQVTMMFWYRQQPGQSLTLIATANQGSEATYESGFVIDKFPISRPNLTFSTLTVSNMSPEDSSIYLCSVGRRGATFFGQGTRLTVV.

The gene calls are TRBV7-2 and TRBJ2-7; D possibly corresponds to TRBD1 (6 bases). Trimming cost V 1 base and J 4 bases, with 17 bases left between them. The germline V gene has CDR1 SGHTA and CDR2 FQGNSA. This CDR3 is 16 amino acids long. CDR3 residues: CASSLGAGGAGYEQYF. DNA for the CDR3: TGTGCCAGCAGCTTAGGGGCTGGGGGCGCTGGGTACGAGCAGTACTTC.

The chain joins TRBV5-6 to TRBJ1-5; TRBD1 matches at 8 bases. After removal of 2 bases from V and 1 base from J, the junction contained 11 bases not matched to a gene. This CDR3 is 18 amino acids long. The germline V gene encodes CDR1 SGHDT and CDR2 YYEEEE. Here the CDR3 reads CASSFMSRGRRSNQPQHF. The CDR3 region has the DNA TGTGCCAGCAGCTTTATGTCCAGGGGGCGTCGGAGCAATCAGCCCCAGCATTTT. Full variable domain (outside the CDR3, taken from reference TRBV5-6 and TRBJ1-5): DAGVTQSPTHLIKTRGQQVTLRCSPKSGHDTVSWYQQALGQGPQFIFQYYEEEERQRGNFPDRFSGHQFPNYSSELNVNALLLGDSALYLCASSFMSRGRRSNQPQHFGDGTRLSIL.

The rearrangement uses TRBV7-8 and TRBJ1-6; TRBD1 is a possible D gene (5 bases). The CDR3 sequence is 18 residues long. V lost 4 bases and J 0 bases, leaving 16 bases between the germline ends. Germline V CDR1 and CDR2: SGHVS, FQNEAQ. Here the CDR3 reads CASSSQGSLSSYNSPLHF. For the CDR3, the DNA is TGTGCCAGCAGCTCTCAGGGCAGTCTCAGCTCCTATAATTCACCCCTCCACTTT.

The chain combines TRBV11-1 with TRBJ2-6, with D possibly TRBD1 on 5 matching bases. Germline CDR1 SGHAT, CDR2 FQDESV (reference sequence). V was shortened by 1 base and J by 2 bases, with 9 bases between the two germline ends. The length of the CDR3 is 16 residues. The CDR3 DNA reads as TGTGCCAGCAGCTTAGGACAGACAGCTGGGGCCAACGTCCTGACTTTC. Residues: CASSLGQTAGANVLTF.

The CDR3 loop is CASTTLGSQPQHF. CDR3 in DNA: TGTGCCAGCACTACCTTGGGCAGTCAGCCCCAGCATTTT. The V call is TRBV6-4, the J call TRBJ1-5, with D unresolved. Germline V gene lookup returns CDR1 MRHNA and CDR2 SNTAGT. V shed 7 bases and J shed 6 bases, with 13 bases lying between them. The length of the CDR3 is 13 residues.

This chain connects TRBV5-1 to TRBJ1-2; no clear D gene. Per germline, CDR1 SGHRS and CDR2 YFSETQ. CDR3 length: 13 amino acids. V lost 3 bases and J 3 bases, leaving 9 bases between the germline ends. The CDR3 sequence: CASSSTLDYGYTF. As DNA, the CDR3 is TGCGCCAGCAGCTCAACTCTGGACTATGGCTACACCTTC.

CDR3 coding DNA: TGTGCCAGCAGCTCCGGGACTAGCGGGTTAGATACGCAGTATTTT. It encodes CASSSGTSGLDTQYF. This chain links TRBV13 with TRBJ2-3; 12 bases fit TRBD2. CDR1 is PRHDT and CDR2 is FYEKMQ in the germline V gene (reference sequence). CDR3 length equals 15 residues. V shed 4 bases and J 5 bases; nucleotides not matched to a gene: 4.

This clone is a singleton in its sample. This CDR3 reads CASSQFSGRSLDTQYF. The CDR3 coding sequence is TGCGCCAGCAGCCAATTTAGCGGGAGATCGTTGGATACGCAGTATTTT. The chain uses TRBV4-1 and TRBJ2-3; 9 positions match TRBD2. CDR1 and CDR2 from the germline V gene are MGHRA and YSYEKL. Losses at the gene ends were 2 bases for V and 6 bases for J; bases not matched to a gene: 9. The CDR3 runs to 16 residues.

This chain connects TRBV5-1 to TRBJ1-5; TRBD1 might be the D (6 bases). The CDR3 is made up of 15 amino acids. CDR1 and CDR2 (germline): SGHRS, YFSETQ. Trimming pared 4 bases from V and 0 bases from J, leaving 11 bases between. DNA for the CDR3: TGCGCCAGCAGCGTCACAGGGAATAGCAATCAGCCCCAGCATTTT. This encodes CASSVTGNSNQPQHF.

The V and J genes are TRBV2 and TRBJ1-1; the D gene is possibly TRBD1 (6 bases). The V gene lost 6 bases and the J gene lost 4 bases, with 12 bases spanning the gap. Germline CDR1 is SNHLY and CDR2 is FYNNEI. The CDR3 runs 13 residues. The CDR3 region is CASRGGPGTEAFF. The CDR3 bases are TGTGCCAGCAGGGGGGGGCCGGGCACTGAAGCTTTCTTT.

The chain employs TRBV21-1 and TRBJ2-7; the D call of TRBD2 is as the table states it, not checked on the DNA. TRBV21-1 is assigned pseudogene status. There are 12 residues in the CDR3. CDR3 loop: CASSNGTYEQYF. CDR3 in DNA: TGTGCCAGCAGCAACGGGACCTACGAGCAGTACTTC.

The J gene is TRBJ2-1, the V gene TRBV7-7, with TRBD1 matching over 10 bases. Per germline, CDR1 SSHAT and CDR2 FNYEAQ (reference sequence). The CDR3 consists of 15 residues. Losses at the gene ends were 5 bases for V and 9 bases for J; bases not matched to a gene: 10. CDR3 loop: CASSMTPGTGVEQFF. CDR3 coding DNA: TGTGCCAGCAGCATGACCCCCGGGACAGGGGTTGAGCAGTTCTTC.

The J gene is TRBJ2-7, the V gene TRBV5-6; maybe TRBD2 (5 bases). The CDR3 covers 13 residues. CDR1 and CDR2 from the germline V gene are SGHDT and YYEEEE. Trimming took off 5 bases at V and 6 bases at J, with 15 bases between the two ends. CDR3 residues: CASSSGWSREQYF. The CDR3 DNA follows: TGTGCCAGCAGTTCGGGGTGGAGTCGCGAGCAGTACTTC. The full variable domain, its missing parts supplied by reference TRBV5-6 and TRBJ2-7, is DAGVTQSPTHLIKTRGQQVTLRCSPKSGHDTVSWYQQALGQGPQFIFQYYEEEERQRGNFPDRFSGHQFPNYSSELNVNALLLGDSALYLCASSSGWSREQYFGPGTRLTVT.

The gene calls are TRBV10-3 and TRBJ1-2, with 9 positions matching TRBD1. The CDR3 totals 15 residues. From germline, CDR1 is ENHRY and CDR2 SYGVKD. Trimming removed 11 bases from V and 0 bases from J; junction bases left unmatched: 10. The CDR3 reads CAAQQGAKANYGYTF. The CDR3 nucleotides read TGTGCCGCCCAACAGGGGGCAAAAGCTAACTATGGCTACACCTTC.

This chain connects TRBV7-3 to TRBJ2-1; D possibly corresponds to TRBD2 (6 bases). CDR1 SGHTA and CDR2 FQGTGA come from the germline V gene. The CDR3 runs to 14 residues. V shed 5 bases and J shed 6 bases, with 14 bases lying between them. Here the CDR3 reads CASSPAGPSNEQFF. CDR3 nucleotides: TGTGCCAGCAGCCCGGCGGGACCCAGCAATGAGCAGTTCTTC. The full variable domain, its missing parts supplied by reference TRBV7-3 and TRBJ2-1, is GAGVSQTPSNKVTEKGKYVELRCDPISGHTALYWYRQSLGQGPEFLIYFQGTGAADDSGLPNDRFFAVRPEGSVSTLKIQRTERGDSAVYLCASSPAGPSNEQFFGPGTRLTVL.

This clone was counted a few times. The rearrangement links TRBV7-2 to TRBJ1-1, with D maybe TRBD1 (5 bases). The germline V gene encodes CDR1 SGHTA and CDR2 FQGNSA. This CDR3 has 13 amino acids. The V gene lost 5 bases and the J gene lost 5 bases, with 12 bases spanning the gap. The CDR3 region is CASSPQGRTEAFF. DNA of the CDR3: TGTGCCAGCAGCCCTCAGGGTAGAACTGAAGCTTTCTTT.